The T cell receptor (beta chain) under discussion was sequenced for a study of control samples from healthy donors and cancer patients. The protocol was immunoSEQ multiplex PCR, while the TCRdb copy is restricted to in-frame clones and leaves out a portion. The sample shows under 150,000 clones, around 87% of them seen only once. The germline CDR1 and CDR2 sequences are LNHNV and YYDKDF (reference sequence). The ends lost 8 bases at V and 7 bases at J; junction bases unmatched: 8. The CDR3 runs to 14 residues. The sequencing input was blood. V and J are TRBV15 and TRBJ1-6, with 7 positions matching TRBD1. This clonotype was sampled from a man in his sixties in good health. The CDR3 spells CATARQGGNSPLHF. The CDR3 DNA is TGTGCCACCGCACGACAGGGAGGCAATTCACCCCTCCACTTT. Supplemented by reference TRBV15 and TRBJ1-6, the full variable domain reads DAMVIQNPRYQVTQFGKPVTLSCSQTLNHNVMYWYQQKSSQAPKLLFHYYDKDFNNEADTPDNFQSRRPNTSFCFLDIRSPGLGDTAMYLCATARQGGNSPLHFGNGTRLTVT.